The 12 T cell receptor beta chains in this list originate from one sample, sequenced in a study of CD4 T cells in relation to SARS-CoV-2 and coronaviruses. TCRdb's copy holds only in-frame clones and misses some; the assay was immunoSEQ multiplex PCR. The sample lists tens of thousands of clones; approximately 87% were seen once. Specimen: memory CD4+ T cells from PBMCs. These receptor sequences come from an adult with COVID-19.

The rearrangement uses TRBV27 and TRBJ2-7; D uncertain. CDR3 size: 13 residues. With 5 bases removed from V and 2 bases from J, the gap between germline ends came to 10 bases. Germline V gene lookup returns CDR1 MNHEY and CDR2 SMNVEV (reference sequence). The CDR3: CASSLRETYEQYF. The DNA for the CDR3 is TGTGCCAGCAGTCTCCGAGAAACCTACGAGCAGTACTTC.

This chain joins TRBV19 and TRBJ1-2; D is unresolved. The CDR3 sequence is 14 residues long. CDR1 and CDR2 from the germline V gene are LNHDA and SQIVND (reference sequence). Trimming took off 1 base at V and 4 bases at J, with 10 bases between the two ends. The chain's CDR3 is CASSIGALGYGYTF. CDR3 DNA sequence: TGTGCCAGTAGTATAGGGGCCCTTGGCTATGGCTACACCTTC. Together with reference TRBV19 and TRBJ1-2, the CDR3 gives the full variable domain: DGGITQSPKYLFRKEGQNVTLSCEQNLNHDAMYWYRQDPGQGLRLIYYSQIVNDFQKGDIAEGYSVSREKKESFPLTVTSAQKNPTAFYLCASSIGALGYGYTFGSGTRLTVV.

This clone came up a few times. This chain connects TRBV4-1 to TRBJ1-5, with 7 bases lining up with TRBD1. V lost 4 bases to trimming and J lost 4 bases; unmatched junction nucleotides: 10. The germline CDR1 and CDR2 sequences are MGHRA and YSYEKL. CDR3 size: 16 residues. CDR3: CASSPRQGYLNQPQHF. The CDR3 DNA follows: TGCGCCAGCAGCCCCCGACAGGGTTACCTGAATCAGCCCCAGCATTTT.

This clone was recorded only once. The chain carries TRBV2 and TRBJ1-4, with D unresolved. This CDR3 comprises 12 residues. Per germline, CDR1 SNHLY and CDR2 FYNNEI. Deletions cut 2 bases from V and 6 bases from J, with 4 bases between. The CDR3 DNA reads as TGTGCCAGCAGTGAACAGGATGAAAAACTGTTTTTT. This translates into CASSEQDEKLFF.

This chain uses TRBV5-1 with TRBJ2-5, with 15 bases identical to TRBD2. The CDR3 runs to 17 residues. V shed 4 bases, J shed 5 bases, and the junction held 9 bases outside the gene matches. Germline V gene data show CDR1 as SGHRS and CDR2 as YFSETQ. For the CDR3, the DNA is TGCGCCAGCAGCCCCCGGACTAGCGGGGGGGTGAGGGAGACCCAGTACTTC. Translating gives CASSPRTSGGVRETQYF.

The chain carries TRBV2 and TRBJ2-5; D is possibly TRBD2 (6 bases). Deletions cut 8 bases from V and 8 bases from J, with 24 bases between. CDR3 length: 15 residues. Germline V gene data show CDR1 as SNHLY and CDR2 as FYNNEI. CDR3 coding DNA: TGTGCCAGCGCACCTCTCATAGGGACTCCCGGTACCCAGTACTTC. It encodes CASAPLIGTPGTQYF.

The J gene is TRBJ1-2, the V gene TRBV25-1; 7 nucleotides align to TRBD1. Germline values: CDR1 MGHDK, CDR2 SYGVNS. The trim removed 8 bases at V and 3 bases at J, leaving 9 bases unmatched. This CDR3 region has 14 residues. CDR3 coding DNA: TGTGCCAGCGCGCTAGGGGGCTCGGACTATGGCTACACCTTC. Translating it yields CASALGGSDYGYTF.

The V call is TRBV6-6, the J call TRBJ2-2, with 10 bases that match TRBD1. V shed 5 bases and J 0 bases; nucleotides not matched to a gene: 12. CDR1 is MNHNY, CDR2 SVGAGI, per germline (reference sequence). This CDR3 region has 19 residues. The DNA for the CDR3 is TGTGCCAGCAGTCGATGGATACAGACAGGGGGCGCGAACACCGGGGAGCTGTTTTTT. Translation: CASSRWIQTGGANTGELFF.

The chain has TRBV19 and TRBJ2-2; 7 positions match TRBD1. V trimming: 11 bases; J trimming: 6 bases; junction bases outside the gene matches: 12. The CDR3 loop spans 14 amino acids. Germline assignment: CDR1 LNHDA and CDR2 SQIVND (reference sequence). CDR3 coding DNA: TGTGCCTCAAACCCCACAGGGGTGGCCGGGGAGCTGTTTTTT. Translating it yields CASNPTGVAGELFF.

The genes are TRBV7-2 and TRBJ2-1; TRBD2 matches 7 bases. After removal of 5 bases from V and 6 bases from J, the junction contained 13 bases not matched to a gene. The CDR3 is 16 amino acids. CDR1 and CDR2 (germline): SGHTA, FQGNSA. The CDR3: CASSNKAGLGANEQFF. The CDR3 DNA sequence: TGTGCCAGCAGCAATAAGGCCGGACTAGGGGCCAATGAGCAGTTCTTC.

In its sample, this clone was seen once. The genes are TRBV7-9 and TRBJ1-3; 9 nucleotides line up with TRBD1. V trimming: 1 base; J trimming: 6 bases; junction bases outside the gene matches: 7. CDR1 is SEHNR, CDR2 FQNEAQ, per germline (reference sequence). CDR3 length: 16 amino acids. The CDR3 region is CASSLGDRDLENTIYF. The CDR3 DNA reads TGTGCCAGCAGCTTAGGGGACAGGGATCTGGAAAACACCATATATTTT. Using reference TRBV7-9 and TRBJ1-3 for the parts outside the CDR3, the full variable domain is DTGVSQNPRHKITKRGQNVTFRCDPISEHNRLYWYRQTLGQGPEFLTYFQNEAQLEKSRLLSDRFSAERPKGSFSTLEIQRTEQGDSAMYLCASSLGDRDLENTIYFGEGSWLTVV.

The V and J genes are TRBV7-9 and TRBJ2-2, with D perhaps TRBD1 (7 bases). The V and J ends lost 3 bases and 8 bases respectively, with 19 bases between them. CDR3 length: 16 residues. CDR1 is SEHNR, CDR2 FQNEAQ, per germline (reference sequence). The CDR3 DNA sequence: TGTGCCAGCAGCTTCAGCAGGGGGGTACTGGCTGGGGAGCTGTTTTTT. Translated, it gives CASSFSRGVLAGELFF.